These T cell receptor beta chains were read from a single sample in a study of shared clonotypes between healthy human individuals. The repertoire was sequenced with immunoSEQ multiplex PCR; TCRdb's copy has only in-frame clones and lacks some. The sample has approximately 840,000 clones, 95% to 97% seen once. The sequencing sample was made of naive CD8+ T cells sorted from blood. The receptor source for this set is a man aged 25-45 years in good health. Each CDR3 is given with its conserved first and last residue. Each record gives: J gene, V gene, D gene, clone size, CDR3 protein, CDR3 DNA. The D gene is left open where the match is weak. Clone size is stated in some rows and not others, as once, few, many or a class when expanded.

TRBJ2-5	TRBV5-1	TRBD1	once	CASSLDRAGETQYF	TGCGCCAGCAGCCTTGACAGGGCCGGAGAGACCCAGTACTTC
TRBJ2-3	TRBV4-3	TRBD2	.	CASSATSGRARDTQYF	TGCGCCAGCAGCGCAACTAGCGGGAGGGCAAGAGATACGCAGTATTTT
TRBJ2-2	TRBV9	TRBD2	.	CASSEWGLAGGVGTGELFF	TGTGCCAGCAGCGAGTGGGGACTAGCGGGAGGAGTGGGCACCGGGGAGCTGTTTTTT
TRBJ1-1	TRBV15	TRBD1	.	CATGRGQDDTEAFF	TGTGCCACTGGAAGGGGACAGGATGACACTGAAGCTTTCTTT
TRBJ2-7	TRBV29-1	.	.	CSGRDSPYEQYF	TGCAGCGGGAGGGACAGCCCCTACGAGCAGTACTTC
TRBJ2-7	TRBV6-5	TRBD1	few	CASSYSPTGGLYEQYF	TGTGCCAGCAGTTACTCTCCGACAGGGGGCCTATACGAGCAGTACTTC
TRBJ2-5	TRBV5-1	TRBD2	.	CASTTSGSTETQYF	TGCGCCAGCACCACTAGCGGGAGTACGGAGACCCAGTACTTC
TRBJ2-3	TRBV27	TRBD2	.	CASRLRLAGKTDTQYF	TGTGCCAGCAGGCTGCGACTAGCGGGCAAGACAGATACGCAGTATTTT
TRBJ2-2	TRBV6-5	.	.	CASSRATGELFF	TGTGCCAGCAGTCGGGCCACCGGGGAGCTGTTTTTT
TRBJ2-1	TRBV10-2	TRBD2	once	CASRRRASGANEQFF	TGCGCCAGCAGGAGGAGGGCTAGCGGGGCTAATGAGCAGTTCTTC
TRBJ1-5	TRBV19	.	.	CASSSTGVPQPQHF	TGTGCCAGTTCCTCGACGGGTGTCCCTCAGCCCCAGCATTTT
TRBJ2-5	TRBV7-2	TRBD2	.	CASGDWREYETQYF	TGTGCCAGCGGGGACTGGCGGGAGTATGAGACCCAGTACTTC
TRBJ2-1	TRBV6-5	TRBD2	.	CASSYPAGAGEQFF	TGTGCCAGCAGTTACCCAGCGGGAGCGGGTGAGCAGTTCTTC
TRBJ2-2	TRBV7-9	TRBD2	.	CASSPTSGVNTGELFF	TGTGCCAGCAGCCCTACTAGCGGGGTAAACACCGGGGAGCTGTTTTTT
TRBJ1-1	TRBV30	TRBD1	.	CAWSAGTAEAFF	TGTGCCTGGAGTGCCGGGACAGCTGAAGCTTTCTTT
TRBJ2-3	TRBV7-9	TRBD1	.	CASSLSAGGYTDTQYF	TGTGCCAGCAGCTTATCGGCAGGGGGCTACACAGATACGCAGTATTTT
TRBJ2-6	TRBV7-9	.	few	CASSLWVSGANVLTF	TGTGCCAGCAGCTTATGGGTCTCTGGGGCCAACGTCCTGACTTTC
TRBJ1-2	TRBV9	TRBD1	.	CASSAPGTEIYGYTF	TGTGCCAGCAGCGCACCCGGGACAGAAATCTATGGCTACACCTTC
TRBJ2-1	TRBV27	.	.	CASSLGRGPPLFF	TGTGCCAGCAGTTTGGGGCGGGGGCCCCCCCTGTTCTTC
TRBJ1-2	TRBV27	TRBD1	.	CASSLTGGYGYTF	TGTGCCAGCAGTTTGACAGGGGGCTATGGCTACACCTTC
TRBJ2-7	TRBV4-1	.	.	CASSQDWGSYEQYF	TGCGCCAGCAGCCAAGATTGGGGTTCCTACGAGCAGTACTTC
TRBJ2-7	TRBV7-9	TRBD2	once	CASAPPLSSGSHEQYF	TGTGCCAGCGCTCCCCCCCTGAGTAGCGGGAGCCACGAGCAGTACTTC
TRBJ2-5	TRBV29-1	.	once	CSVEEWETQYF	TGCAGCGTTGAAGAATGGGAGACCCAGTACTTC
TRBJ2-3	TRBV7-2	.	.	CASSLAGEGDTQYF	TGTGCCAGCAGCTTAGCGGGAGAAGGAGATACGCAGTATTTT
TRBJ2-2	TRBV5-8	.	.	CASSLLGENTGELFF	TGTGCCAGCAGCTTGTTGGGGGAGAACACCGGGGAGCTGTTTTTT
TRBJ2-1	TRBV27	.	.	CASSLTDNEQFF	TGTGCCAGCAGTTTAACCGACAATGAGCAGTTCTTC
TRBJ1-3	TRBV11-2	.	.	CASSGETDLGTIYF	TGTGCCAGCAGCGGGGAGACAGACTTAGGCACCATATATTTT
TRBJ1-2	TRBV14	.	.	CASSQGGRFYGYTF	TGTGCCAGCAGCCAAGGGGGCCGCTTCTATGGCTACACCTTC
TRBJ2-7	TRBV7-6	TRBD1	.	CASSLGDRVDEQYF	TGTGCCAGCAGCTTAGGGGACAGGGTCGACGAGCAGTACTTC
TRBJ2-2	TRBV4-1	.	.	CASSHTQGGGELFF	TGCGCCAGCAGCCATACCCAGGGTGGCGGGGAGCTGTTTTTT
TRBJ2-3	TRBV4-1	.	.	CASSQDPSGSTDTQYF	TGCGCCAGCAGCCAAGATCCAAGCGGGAGCACAGATACGCAGTATTTT
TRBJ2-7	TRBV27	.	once	CASRGVGYEQYF	TGTGCCAGCAGGGGGGTTGGCTACGAGCAGTACTTC
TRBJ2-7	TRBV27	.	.	CASSAQGRVLYGQYF	TGTGCCAGCAGTGCACAGGGGAGGGTCCTCTACGGGCAGTACTTC
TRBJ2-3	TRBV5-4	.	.	CASSLEAVEDTQYF	TGTGCCAGCAGCTTGGAGGCCGTCGAAGATACGCAGTATTTT
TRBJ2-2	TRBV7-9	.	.	CASTRTVTGELFF	TGTGCCAGCACCCGAACAGTTACCGGGGAGCTGTTTTTT
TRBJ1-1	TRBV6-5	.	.	CASSYTGNTEAFF	TGTGCCAGCAGTTACACAGGTAACACTGAAGCTTTCTTT
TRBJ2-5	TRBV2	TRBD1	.	CASSELTGAQETQYF	TGTGCCAGCAGTGAATTAACAGGGGCGCAAGAGACCCAGTACTTC
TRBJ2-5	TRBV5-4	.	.	CASSPEGPTGQETQYF	TGTGCCAGCAGTCCTGAGGGTCCGACAGGCCAAGAGACCCAGTACTTC
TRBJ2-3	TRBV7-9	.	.	CASSSDTYTQYF	TGTGCCAGCAGCTCAGATACGTATACGCAGTATTTT
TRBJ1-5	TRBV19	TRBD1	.	CASSIGTGQMQPQHF	TGTGCCAGTAGTATAGGGACAGGGCAGATGCAGCCCCAGCATTTT
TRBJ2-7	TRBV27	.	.	CASSRTDEQYF	TGTGCCAGCAGTAGGACAGACGAGCAGTACTTC
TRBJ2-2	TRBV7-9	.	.	CASSPLKGIGELFF	TGTGCCAGCAGCCCCCTTAAAGGGATCGGGGAGCTGTTTTTT
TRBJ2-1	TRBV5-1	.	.	CASSAEVTLRNEQFF	TGCGCCAGCAGCGCCGAGGTGACCCTTAGGAATGAGCAGTTCTTC
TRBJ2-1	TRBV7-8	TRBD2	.	CASSFSGVSYNEQFF	TGTGCCAGCAGTTTTAGCGGGGTCTCCTACAATGAGCAGTTCTTC
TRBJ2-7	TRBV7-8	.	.	CASSPGLSISYEQYF	TGTGCCAGCAGCCCTGGACTTAGCATTTCCTACGAGCAGTACTTC
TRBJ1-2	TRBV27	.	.	CASRSSIDYGYTF	TGTGCCAGCAGGTCGTCGATCGACTATGGCTACACCTTC
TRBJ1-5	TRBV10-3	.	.	CAISDARDLRPQHF	TGTGCCATCAGTGACGCGCGGGACCTCCGGCCCCAGCATTTT
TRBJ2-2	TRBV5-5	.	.	CASSLRINTGELFF	TGTGCCAGCAGCTTGAGGATAAACACCGGGGAGCTGTTTTTT
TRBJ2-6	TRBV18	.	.	CASSPPRGEGSGANVLTF	TGTGCCAGCTCTCCACCTCGGGGAGAGGGCTCTGGGGCCAACGTCCTGACTTTC
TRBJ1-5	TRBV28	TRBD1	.	CASSPPDRTPDQPQHF	TGTGCCAGCAGTCCCCCGGACAGGACCCCCGATCAGCCCCAGCATTTT
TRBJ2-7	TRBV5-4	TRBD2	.	CASSGGLAGLSYEQYF	TGTGCCAGCAGCGGGGGACTAGCGGGACTCTCCTACGAGCAGTACTTC
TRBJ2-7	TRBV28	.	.	CASSFRHLYEQYF	TGTGCCAGCAGTTTTCGGCATCTCTACGAGCAGTACTTC
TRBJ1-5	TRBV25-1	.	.	CASGTGVQPQHF	TGTGCCAGCGGGACGGGGGTTCAGCCCCAGCATTTT
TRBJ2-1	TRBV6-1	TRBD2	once	CASTPRAGGYNEQFF	TGTGCCAGCACCCCCAGAGCGGGAGGCTACAATGAGCAGTTCTTC
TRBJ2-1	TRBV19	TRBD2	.	CASSMLAGAYNEQFF	TGTGCCAGTAGTATGTTGGCGGGAGCCTACAATGAGCAGTTCTTC